This TCR beta chain was identified in a study of cytomegalovirus exposure and HLA in healthy donors. A few counts support this clone. Its matching antigen is unknown. Other DNA variants within this sample encode the same CDR3. Germline values: CDR1 SQVTM, CDR2 ANQGSEA. The V end was cut by 0 bases, the J end by 0 bases, with 12 bases between. The CDR3 runs 15 residues. Study outcomes and limitations: Some V segments, TRBV6-2 and TRBV6-3 among them, were indistinguishable and were therefore excluded. Both high specificity and high sensitivity reportedly marked the classifier's diagnosis of cytomegalovirus status.

With 60 Vbeta and 13 Jbeta primers, the PCR was carried out. Sequencing was performed with immunoSEQ multiplex PCR; in TCRdb, only in-frame clones are kept and a portion is missing. This table holds about 110,000 clones, around three quarters found once. The clonotype was recovered from a man aged 25 to 40 in good health and CMV-seropositive. The sample was PBMCs. The chain links TRBV29-1 to TRBJ2-7, with D possibly TRBD2 on 6 matching bases. CDR3 region: CSVEDPGGSSYEQYF. DNA for the CDR3: TGCAGCGTTGAAGATCCTGGGGGGAGCTCCTACGAGCAGTACTTC.